The present entry profiles one T cell receptor beta chain with its context. Its antigen is currently unknown. This entry is derived from a study of T cell responses to AZD1222 COVID-19 vaccine. Regarding the study as a whole: Per reports, nearly half of all spike-specific TCRs target regions that are unmutated in variants. None of the repertoires were sampled until the peak T cell response had passed. Donors were largely white British and mainly female; clonal diversity was possibly underestimated. Spike-spanning, vaccine-associated CD4 TCRs were dominant at 160-218 and 743-854.

Germline-derived CDR1 and CDR2 are SEHNR and FQNEAQ (reference sequence). This CDR3 has 13 residues. V was pared by 2 bases and J by 5 bases, with 9 bases between. Profiled with immunoSEQ multiplex PCR; TCRdb holds only in-frame clones, not every one. The sample carries roughly 91,000 clones, over 85% recorded once. The chain links TRBV7-9 to TRBJ1-2; a possible D gene is TRBD1 (5 bases). The receptor comes from an adult in good health. Specimen: peripheral blood, collected on day 0 of AZD1222 vaccination. Written as DNA, the CDR3 is TGTGCCAGCAGCTTACAGGCAGGGTATGGCTACACCTTC. Its translation is CASSLQAGYGYTF.